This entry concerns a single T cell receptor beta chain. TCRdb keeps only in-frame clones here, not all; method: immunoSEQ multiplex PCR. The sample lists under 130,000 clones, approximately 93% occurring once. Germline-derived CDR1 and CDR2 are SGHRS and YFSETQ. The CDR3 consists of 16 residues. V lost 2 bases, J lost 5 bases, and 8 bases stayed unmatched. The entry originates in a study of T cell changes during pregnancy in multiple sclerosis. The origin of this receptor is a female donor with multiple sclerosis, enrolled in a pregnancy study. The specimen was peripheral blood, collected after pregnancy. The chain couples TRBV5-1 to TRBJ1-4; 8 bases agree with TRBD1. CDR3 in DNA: TGCGCCAGCAGCTTATTATGGACAGGGAAGAATGAAAAACTGTTTTTT. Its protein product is CASSLLWTGKNEKLFF.